Each of the 5 T cell receptor beta chains below was sequenced from the same sample in a study of T cell responses to AZD1222 COVID-19 vaccine. Profiled with immunoSEQ multiplex PCR; TCRdb holds only in-frame clones, not every one. This sample carries over 120,000 clones, roughly 92% of them seen once, and the ten largest clones take 3.5% to 4.5%. Here the sequenced sample was peripheral blood, taken on day 0 of AZD1222 vaccination. These receptors all stem from an adult in good health.

This chain connects TRBV15 to TRBJ2-1, with 14 bases that match TRBD2. The CDR3 is 17 amino acids. Germline V gene sequence: CDR1 LNHNV, CDR2 YYDKDF (reference sequence). V was clipped by 0 bases and J by 7 bases; unmatched bases: 5. CDR3 in DNA: TGTGCCACCAGCAGAGAAGGAGGGACTAGCGGGAGAAATGAGCAGTTCTTC. Translated, it gives CATSREGGTSGRNEQFF.

The V call is TRBV6-4, the J call TRBJ2-2; D gene ambiguous. This CDR3 has 12 residues. In germline, CDR1 is MRHNA, CDR2 SNTAGT. Trimming shortened V by 6 bases and J by 2 bases, and 4 bases separated the two germline ends. This CDR3 reads CASRVNTGELFF. The CDR3 DNA reads as TGTGCCAGCAGAGTTAACACCGGGGAGCTGTTTTTT.

The V and J genes are TRBV5-1 and TRBJ1-1, with TRBD1 matching 7 bases. Germline CDR1 SGHRS, CDR2 YFSETQ. V shed 4 bases and J 7 bases; nucleotides not matched to a gene: 10. This CDR3 is built from 14 residues. The CDR3 here is CASSTVTGSGEAFF. CDR3 nucleotide sequence: TGCGCCAGCAGCACTGTGACAGGGAGCGGTGAAGCTTTCTTT.

DNA for the CDR3: TGTGCCAGCTTCAGCTCCTCTAGGTCAGGTGAACTGTTTTTT. Its translation: CASFSSSRSGELFF. The genes are TRBV28 and TRBJ1-4; D unclear. This CDR3 is 14 amino acids long. Germline CDR1 reads MDHEN; CDR2 reads SYDVKM. Between the trimmed V and J ends, which lost 8 bases and 12 bases, there was a span of 22 bases.

This clone has just one count. The genes are TRBV6-2 or TRBV6-3 and TRBJ1-6; D gene uncertain. Per germline, CDR1 MNHEY and CDR2 SVGEGT. This CDR3 has 12 residues. Trimming removed 4 bases at V and 14 bases at J, with 12 bases between. CDR3 DNA: TGTGCCAGCAGTTTCCAGTCTGTAGCCCTCCACTTT. Protein sequence: CASSFQSVALHF.